This paragraph reports one TCR beta chain. V dropped 2 bases and J dropped 7; count of bases not matched to a gene: 6. Germline V CDR1 and CDR2: SQVTM, ANQGSEA. The CDR3 runs 14 residues. The data belong to a study of blood T cell repertoires in COVID-19. Study-wide background: Sites in the United States, Italy and Spain provided acute and convalescent COVID-19 samples. The analysed material was cDNA or gDNA that came from T cells, B-cell-depleted T cells, or PBMCs.

Two negative PCRs, clearance, or symptom resolution had been documented for recovered Cohort 3 donors. The assay was immunoSEQ multiplex PCR, and TCRdb's table has in-frame clones only and misses some. The table lists a few hundred thousand clones, approximately 90% of them singletons. The TCR was taken from a woman younger than 45 who had recovered from COVID-19. The source material was PBMCs or T cells enriched from blood (not recorded which). This sequence joins TRBV29-1 and TRBJ2-3; 10 nucleotides align to TRBD2. The CDR3 bases are TGCAGCGTTGAACTGGCTAGCGGGAGTTATACGCAGTATTTT. Protein sequence: CSVELASGSYTQYF.